Listed below are T cell receptor beta chains from one sample, sequenced in a study of T cells in Graves' hyperthyroidism and ophthalmopathy. In TCRdb, the multiplex PCR reads were re-called with MiXCR into one record per CDR3 protein. The repertoire holds around 760,000 distinct CDR3 sequences, about 35% seen once, with less than 40% in the top ten. The specimen sequenced was blood. Every receptor here comes from a woman aged 40 to 55 with Graves' hyperthyroidism. Both conserved end residues are trimmed from each CDR3.

>TRBV20-1|TRBJ2-2|12
SAFQEANTGELF
>TRBV12-3/TRBV12-4|TRBJ1-5|12
ASSPTGLNQPQH
>TRBV7-2|TRBJ1-5|14
ASSPRRTKSNQPQH
>TRBV20-1|TRBJ2-7|13
SARDLAEGVYEQY
>TRBV12-3/TRBV12-4|TRBJ2-1|11
ASSLVEHNEQF
>TRBV25-1|TRBJ2-3|15
ASSRTILAGGTDTQY
>TRBV25-1|TRBJ2-5|11
ASSGTSDETQY
>TRBV12-3/TRBV12-4|TRBJ1-5|15
ASSLEPGSNSNQPQH
>TRBV12-3/TRBV12-4|TRBJ1-4|13
ASSLLGRGNEKLF
>TRBV11-2|TRBJ2-7|14
ASSLELNRATHEQY
>TRBV6-5|TRBJ1-2|13
ASSYSSQVTEGYT
>TRBV18|TRBJ1-2|11
ASSPLDYYGYT
>TRBV9|TRBJ2-2|15
ASSETVARPTTGELF
>TRBV18|TRBJ1-5|13
ASSPLTGNDQPQH
>TRBV2|TRBJ2-7|12
ATSTGTPVDEQY
>TRBV11-1|TRBJ1-3|14
ASSHRDRAYGNTIY
>TRBV7-9|TRBJ2-2|10
ASSLGAGELF
>TRBV20-1|TRBJ1-1|11
SASWGQNTEAF
>TRBV29-1|TRBJ1-2|9
SVGDGGYVF
>TRBV4-1|TRBJ2-7|13
ASSVAGGTSYEQY
>TRBV5-1|TRBJ2-7|13
ASSPSGQGVYEQY
>TRBV12-3/TRBV12-4|TRBJ2-2|13
ASSSTSSDTGELF
>TRBV10-1|TRBJ2-5|12
ASSESRAGWTQY